The 25 T cell receptor beta chains reported below all come from one sample, sequenced in a study of cytomegalovirus exposure and HLA in healthy donors. Use of 60 Vbeta and 13 Jbeta primers characterized the PCR. This table comes from immunoSEQ multiplex PCR, and its TCRdb copy is limited to in-frame clones, with some not included. The sample shows about 220,000 clones, around 76% of them seen only once. Specimen: PBMCs. Receptors originate from a middle-aged woman in good health and CMV-seropositive.

The chain has TRBV7-8 and TRBJ1-2; D is undetermined. Germline CDR1 SGHVS, CDR2 FQNEAQ. Deletions cut 1 base from V and 6 bases from J, with 15 bases between. There are 15 residues in the CDR3. The CDR3 protein is CASSLELRTLNGYTF. CDR3 in DNA: TGTGCCAGCAGCTTAGAGCTCCGAACGTTGAATGGCTACACCTTC.

The chain carries TRBV7-8 and TRBJ2-5, with 11 nucleotides matching TRBD2. There are 18 residues in the CDR3. The V segment lost 5 bases and the J segment 5 bases; nucleotides outside the gene matches: 16. Germline V gene lookup returns CDR1 SGHVS and CDR2 FQNEAQ. The CDR3 DNA reads as TGTGCCAGCAGCGCCCCCACTAGCGGGGGCCCCCGGGGGGAGACCCAGTACTTC. Translated: CASSAPTSGGPRGETQYF.

CDR3 nucleotide sequence: TGTGCCAGCAGCTTCACAGGGTCCTCCACTGAAGCTTTCTTT. It is translated as CASSFTGSSTEAFF. This chain connects TRBV7-2 to TRBJ1-1; D might be TRBD1 (6 bases). Trimming removed 3 bases from V and 4 bases from J, with 12 bases in between. This CDR3 is 14 amino acids long. In germline, CDR1 is SGHTA, CDR2 FQGNSA.

This chain links TRBV12-5 with TRBJ1-2; D might be TRBD1 (6 bases). This CDR3 has 15 residues. Germline V gene lookup returns CDR1 LGHNT and CDR2 FRNRAP. V was clipped by 7 bases and J by 2 bases, with 17 bases between them. In DNA, the CDR3 is TGTGCTAGTGACTACCCTGGACAGCGAAACTATGGCTACACCTTC. It codes for CASDYPGQRNYGYTF.

The chain's CDR3 is CASTAGGCRV. Written as DNA, the CDR3 is TGTGCCAGCACGGCGGGGGGATGCAGGGTC. This rearrangement joins TRBV5-5 to TRBJ2-7; 8 bases fit TRBD2. The CDR3 runs 10 residues. Germline V gene data show CDR1 as SGHKS and CDR2 as YYEKEE (reference sequence).

The chain has TRBV19 and TRBJ1-5, with 8 positions matching TRBD1. Germline lookup yields CDR1 LNHDA and CDR2 SQIVND (reference sequence). Germline trimming cut 6 bases from V and 4 bases from J; bases unmatched to any gene: 8. This CDR3 contains 15 residues. This CDR3 reads CASSISDRVNQPQHF. The CDR3 DNA reads as TGTGCCAGTAGCATCTCGGACAGGGTGAATCAGCCCCAGCATTTT.

This chain joins TRBV7-9 and TRBJ2-7; a possible D gene is TRBD1 (6 bases). Germline V CDR1 and CDR2: SEHNR, FQNEAQ (reference sequence). This CDR3 is built from 13 residues. Deletions cut 4 bases from V and 5 bases from J, with 12 bases between. The CDR3 loop is CASSYRDPHEQYF. The CDR3, as DNA: TGTGCCAGCAGCTACAGGGACCCTCACGAGCAGTACTTC.

The J gene is TRBJ2-3, the V gene TRBV6-1; TRBD2 matches 8 bases. In germline, CDR1 is MNHNS, CDR2 SASEGT. The CDR3 extends over 15 amino acids. V trimming: 1 base; J trimming: 4 bases; junction bases outside the gene matches: 4. CDR3 amino acids: CASSEGRGVADTQYF. DNA for the CDR3: TGTGCCAGCAGTGAAGGGCGGGGGGTCGCAGATACGCAGTATTTT.

DNA for the CDR3: TGTGCCAGCAGCTTGCTAGTGATAGCGGGAGGTTCGGCCAAAAACATTCAGTACTTC. Its protein is CASSLLVIAGGSAKNIQYF. The V and J genes are TRBV5-8 and TRBJ2-4, with 10 nucleotides matching TRBD2. This CDR3 is built from 19 residues. V dropped 1 base and J dropped 1; count of bases not matched to a gene: 11. CDR1 is SGHTS and CDR2 is YDEGEE in the germline V gene.

Of note for this clone: The sample has other DNA sequences that encode this CDR3 too. The rearrangement links TRBV5-4 to TRBJ2-7; 7 bases line up with TRBD2. Trimming cost V 4 bases and J 1 base; bases outside gene matches: 2. This CDR3 has 13 amino acids. The germline V gene encodes CDR1 SGHNT and CDR2 YYREEE (reference sequence). The CDR3: CASSSGTSYEQYF. The CDR3 DNA is TGTGCCAGCAGCAGCGGGACTTCCTACGAGCAGTACTTC.

This chain connects TRBV5-4 to TRBJ1-2; 12 nucleotides align to TRBD1. CDR1 is SGHNT and CDR2 is YYREEE in the germline V gene (reference sequence). The CDR3 covers 16 residues. Germline trimming cut 0 bases from V and 7 bases from J; bases unmatched to any gene: 7. CDR3 sequence reads: CASSLAEGQGAGGYTF. For the CDR3, the DNA is TGTGCCAGCAGCTTGGCTGAGGGACAGGGGGCCGGTGGCTACACCTTC.

This clone was recorded once. The genes are TRBV30 and TRBJ1-1; maybe TRBD1 (6 bases). The CDR3 runs 11 residues. V was pared by 7 bases and J by 5 bases, with 11 bases between. The germline V gene has CDR1 GTSNPN and CDR2 SVGIG (reference sequence). The CDR3 region is CAFVRGTEAFF. In DNA, the CDR3 is TGTGCCTTCGTCAGGGGAACTGAAGCTTTCTTT.

J is TRBJ2-6 and V is TRBV11-3; 12 bases align to TRBD2. The CDR3 is 18 residues long. Germline lookup yields CDR1 SGHNT and CDR2 YENEEA. V gave up 4 bases and J gave up 0 bases; unmatched junction bases: 4. The CDR3 spells CASSSGLAGSSGANVLTF. The CDR3 region has the DNA TGTGCCAGCAGCTCAGGACTAGCGGGGAGCTCTGGGGCCAACGTCCTGACTTTC.

The chain carries TRBV6-5 and TRBJ1-1; D possibly corresponds to TRBD1 (6 bases). The V end lost 6 bases, the J end lost 4 bases, and 15 bases lay between the germline ends. The CDR3 runs 14 residues. Germline V gives CDR1 MNHEY, CDR2 SVGAGI. This CDR3 reads CASRDLTGRTEAFF. The CDR3 coding sequence is TGTGCCAGCAGGGACCTTACAGGGCGCACTGAAGCTTTCTTT.

The J gene is TRBJ2-5, the V gene TRBV13, with D perhaps TRBD2 (9 bases). Looked up from germline, CDR1 is PRHDT and CDR2 is FYEKMQ (reference sequence). This CDR3 contains 16 residues. V shed 4 bases and J shed 4 bases, with 19 bases lying between them. The CDR3 nucleotides read TGTGCCAGCAGCTCAGGGGGCCTAGCGGGGAGAGAGACCCAGTACTTC. Residues: CASSSGGLAGRETQYF. The full variable domain, in which reference TRBV13 and TRBJ2-5 provide the parts outside the CDR3, is AAGVIQSPRHLIKEKRETATLKCYPIPRHDTVYWYQQGPGQDPQFLISFYEKMQSDKGSIPDRFSAQQFSDYHSELNMSSLELGDSALYFCASSSGGLAGRETQYFGPGTRLLVL.

V and J are TRBV6-6 and TRBJ2-7, with D possibly being TRBD1 (6 bases). In germline, CDR1 is MNHNY, CDR2 SVGAGI (reference sequence). The CDR3 sequence is 14 residues long. V lost 7 bases, J lost 1 base, and 14 bases lay in between. This CDR3 is CASTLTRGSYEQYF. CDR3 in DNA: TGTGCCAGCACCCTTACGAGGGGGTCCTACGAGCAGTACTTC.

The chain carries TRBV11-1 and TRBJ2-5; D uncertain. The germline V gene has CDR1 SGHAT and CDR2 FQDESV (reference sequence). The germline V and J ends were trimmed by 0 bases and 4 bases, with 9 bases remaining between them. This CDR3 has 14 residues. The CDR3 coding sequence is TGTGCCAGCAGCTTAGCGGTGGCGGTAGAGACCCAGTACTTC. Amino acids: CASSLAVAVETQYF.

The chain recombines TRBV5-1 with TRBJ2-7; D remains ambiguous. Germline V gene data show CDR1 as SGHRS and CDR2 as YFSETQ. The ends were cut back, 0 bases at V and 0 bases at J, with 10 bases in the middle. The length of the CDR3 is 15 residues. The CDR3 loop is CASSLGQAASYEQYF. CDR3 DNA: TGCGCCAGCAGCTTGGGGCAGGCTGCCTCCTACGAGCAGTACTTC.

The V and J genes are TRBV6-1 and TRBJ2-7; D possibly corresponds to TRBD1 (5 bases). CDR1 and CDR2 from the germline V gene are MNHNS and SASEGT. V lost 8 bases and J 2 bases, leaving 16 bases between the germline ends. The CDR3 runs 14 residues. The CDR3 sequence: CASHFRQGTYEQYF. The CDR3 DNA reads as TGTGCCAGCCATTTCCGGCAGGGCACCTACGAGCAGTACTTC.

The rearrangement joins TRBV10-3 to TRBJ2-7; the match to TRBD2 covers 11 bases. V trimming: 5 bases; J trimming: 2 bases; junction bases outside the gene matches: 5. The CDR3 runs 15 residues. Germline V gene data show CDR1 as ENHRY and CDR2 as SYGVKD. CDR3 coding DNA: TGTGCCATCAGTCCGACTAGCGGGACTACCTACGAGCAGTACTTC. This gives the protein CAISPTSGTTYEQYF.

V is TRBV5-1 and J is TRBJ2-5, with TRBD2 matching 7 bases. TRBJ2-7 explains the end of the DNA better; the J call may be wrong. Germline CDR1 reads SGHRS; CDR2 reads YFSETQ. CDR3 size: 15 residues. CDR3 sequence: CASSPLAGVTYEQYF. CDR3 nucleotides: TGCGCCAGCAGCCCCCTCGCGGGAGTAACCTACGAGCAGTACTTC.

V and J are TRBV4-3 and TRBJ1-1; no clear D. The V gene's germline CDR1 is LGHNA and CDR2 YSLEER. This CDR3 has 14 residues. V was pared by 0 bases and J by 1 base, with 6 bases between. CDR3 coding DNA: TGCGCCAGCAGCCAAGATAACTGGAACACTGAAGCTTTCTTT. It encodes CASSQDNWNTEAFF.

V gene TRBV9 combines with J gene TRBJ2-5; 9 positions agree with TRBD1. The V and J ends lost 3 bases and 5 bases, in that order; junction bases with no gene match: 11. The CDR3 extends over 16 amino acids. The germline gives CDR1 SGDLS, CDR2 YYNGEE. The CDR3 DNA reads as TGTGCCAGCAGCGGCCCGGGACAGGGTGTCGGGGAGACCCAGTACTTC. Translation gives CASSGPGQGVGETQYF.

The rearrangement uses TRBV2 and TRBJ1-2; D is ambiguous. The V end was cut by 3 bases, the J end by 2 bases, with 16 bases between. Germline loops: CDR1 SNHLY, CDR2 FYNNEI. The CDR3 is made up of 16 amino acids. The chain's CDR3 is CASSEEGMRVNYGYTF. The CDR3, as DNA: TGTGCCAGCAGTGAGGAGGGTATGAGGGTGAACTATGGCTACACCTTC.

The chain combines TRBV27 with TRBJ2-7, with D maybe TRBD2 (7 bases). Trimming stripped 6 bases from V and 2 bases from J, with 20 bases between. The CDR3 length is 16 residues. The V gene's germline CDR1 is MNHEY and CDR2 SMNVEV (reference sequence). The CDR3 DNA reads as TGTGCCAGCAGGAGGGGGACTGGGACTATCACCTACGAGCAGTACTTC. Its protein is CASRRGTGTITYEQYF.